This TCR beta chain was retrieved from a study of cytotoxic CD8 clonotypes in ibrutinib-treated CLL. Study-wide context: Patient counts were ten to eleven relapsed/refractory, roughly 16 treatment-naive and some 17 IGHV unmutated. Study results and limitations: Age-matched healthy donor levels were exceeded by baseline clonality, which tracked circulating CD8+ T-cell counts. Clonality grew at ibrutinib response; at progression, it decreased back toward baseline.

TCRdb's copy holds only in-frame clones and misses some; the assay was immunoSEQ multiplex PCR. The sample records 150,000 to 250,000 clones, about two thirds being singletons. Notes on this clone: Antigen: not known. The sample contains more than one DNA sequence encoding this CDR3.

The germline V gene encodes CDR1 SGHNT and CDR2 YYREEE (reference sequence). This CDR3 comprises 13 residues. V lost 0 bases and J lost 3, with 6 bases in between. The origin of this receptor is a human donor with chronic lymphocytic leukemia. V is TRBV5-4 and J is TRBJ1-1; the D gene is possibly TRBD1 (5 bases). The starting material was PBMCs, obtained after 24 months of ibrutinib treatment. Here the CDR3 reads CASSLGRDTEAFF. The CDR3 coding sequence is TGTGCCAGCAGCTTGGGCAGGGACACTGAAGCTTTCTTT.